This T cell receptor beta chain emerged from a study of shared clonotypes between healthy human individuals. Evenly divided among several immunoSEQ plates was the genomic DNA of each subset. TCRdb's table, derived via immunoSEQ multiplex PCR, lists solely in-frame clones and lacks some. Of around 2.3 million clones in the sample, approximately 96% were seen once. Recent acute infections and vaccinations were absent in the healthy HIV-negative adult donors. Only Caucasian adults living in Nashville, Tennessee made up the donor group. CDR1 SGHDT and CDR2 YYEEEE come from the germline V gene. There are 15 residues in the CDR3. The ends were cut back, 1 base at V and 2 bases at J, with 13 bases in the middle.

The rearrangement uses TRBV5-6 and TRBJ2-7; D possibly matches TRBD1 or TRBD2 (5 bases each). The receptor comes from a man aged 18 to 30 in good health. Specimen: naive CD4+ T cells sorted from blood. The subset is: CD45RA+ positively selected. The CDR3 nucleotides read TGTGCCAGCAGCTTGCCCGGGACGTTAGCCTACGAGCAGTACTTC. Its translation: CASSLPGTLAYEQYF.